This T cell receptor (beta chain) was profiled in a study of T-cell reconstitution after alpha-beta-depleted transplantation in children. Study results and caveats: At day 60, the high TCRbeta diversity found in some patients originated from recipient T cells and thymic progenitors that had survived. A year post-transplant, T-cell counts and diversity derived mostly from newly produced T cells.

The TCRbeta library was prepared with unique molecular identifiers. Each CDR3 protein is one row after TCRdb ran MiXCR on the PCR reads. This repertoire shows over 200,000 distinct CDR3 sequences, about 11% found once; its top ten account for about 30%. This clonotype was found many times. Its matching antigen is unknown. The CDR3 is 13 amino acids. V was pared by 3 bases and J by 5 bases, with 8 bases between. Germline V gives CDR1 SGHRS, CDR2 YFSETQ. The source was PBMCs, collected before TCRalphabeta/CD19-depleted stem cell transplant. The V and J genes are TRBV5-1 and TRBJ2-2; D may be TRBD1 (6 bases). This clonotype originated in a child in the first two years of life with acute myeloid leukemia, due to receive a stem cell transplant. The CDR3 nucleotides read TGCGCCAGCAGCTCACAGGGAACCGGGGAGCTGTTTTTT. Translating gives CASSSQGTGELFF.